Sequencing of this T cell receptor (beta chain) was carried out in a study of blood T cell repertoires in COVID-19. Sequenced by immunoSEQ multiplex PCR; TCRdb stores in-frame clones only, minus some. The table has around 180,000 clones, about 88% seen once. What was sequenced was peripheral blood. This clonotype was obtained from a man in his sixties with acute or convalescent COVID-19.

CDR3: CASSPAGTGGVDTQYF. In DNA, the CDR3 is TGCGCCAGCAGCCCGGCCGGGACAGGGGGCGTAGATACGCAGTATTTT. This chain uses TRBV5-1 with TRBJ2-3; 12 bases match TRBD1. From germline, CDR1 is SGHRS and CDR2 YFSETQ. The CDR3 covers 16 residues. Unmatched junction bases numbered 8, after V lost 4 bases and J lost 5 bases.